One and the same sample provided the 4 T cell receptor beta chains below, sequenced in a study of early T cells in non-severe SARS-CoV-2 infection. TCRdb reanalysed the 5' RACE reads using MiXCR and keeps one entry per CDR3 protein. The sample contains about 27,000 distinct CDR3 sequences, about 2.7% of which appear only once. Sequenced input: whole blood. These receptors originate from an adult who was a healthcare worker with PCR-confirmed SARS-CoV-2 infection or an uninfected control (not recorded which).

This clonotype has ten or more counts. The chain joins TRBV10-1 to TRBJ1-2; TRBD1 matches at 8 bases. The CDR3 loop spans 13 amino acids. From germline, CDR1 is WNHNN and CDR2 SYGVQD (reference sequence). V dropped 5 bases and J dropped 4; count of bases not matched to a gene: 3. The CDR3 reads CASSPGGVYGYTF. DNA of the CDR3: TGCGCCAGCAGTCCAGGGGGCGTCTATGGCTACACCTTC.

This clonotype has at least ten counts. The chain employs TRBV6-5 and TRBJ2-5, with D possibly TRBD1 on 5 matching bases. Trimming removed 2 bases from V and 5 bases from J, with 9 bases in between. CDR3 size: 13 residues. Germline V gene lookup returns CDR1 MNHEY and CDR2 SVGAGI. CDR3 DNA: TGTGCCAGCAGTTACGGTGGGGCTGAGACCCAGTACTTC. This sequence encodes CASSYGGAETQYF.

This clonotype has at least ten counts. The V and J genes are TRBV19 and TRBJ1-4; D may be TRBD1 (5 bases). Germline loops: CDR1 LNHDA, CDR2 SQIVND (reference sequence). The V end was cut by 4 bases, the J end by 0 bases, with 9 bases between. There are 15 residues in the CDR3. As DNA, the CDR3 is TGTGCCAGTAGTACCGGGGCTGCAACTAATGAAAAACTGTTTTTT. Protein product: CASSTGAATNEKLFF.

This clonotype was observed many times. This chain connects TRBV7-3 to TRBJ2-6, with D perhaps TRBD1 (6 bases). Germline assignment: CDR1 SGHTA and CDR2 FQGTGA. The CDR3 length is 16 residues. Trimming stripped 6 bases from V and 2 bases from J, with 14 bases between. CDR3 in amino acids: CASRKDSLPGANVLTF. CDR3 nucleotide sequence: TGTGCCAGCAGGAAGGACAGTCTCCCTGGGGCCAACGTCCTGACTTTC.